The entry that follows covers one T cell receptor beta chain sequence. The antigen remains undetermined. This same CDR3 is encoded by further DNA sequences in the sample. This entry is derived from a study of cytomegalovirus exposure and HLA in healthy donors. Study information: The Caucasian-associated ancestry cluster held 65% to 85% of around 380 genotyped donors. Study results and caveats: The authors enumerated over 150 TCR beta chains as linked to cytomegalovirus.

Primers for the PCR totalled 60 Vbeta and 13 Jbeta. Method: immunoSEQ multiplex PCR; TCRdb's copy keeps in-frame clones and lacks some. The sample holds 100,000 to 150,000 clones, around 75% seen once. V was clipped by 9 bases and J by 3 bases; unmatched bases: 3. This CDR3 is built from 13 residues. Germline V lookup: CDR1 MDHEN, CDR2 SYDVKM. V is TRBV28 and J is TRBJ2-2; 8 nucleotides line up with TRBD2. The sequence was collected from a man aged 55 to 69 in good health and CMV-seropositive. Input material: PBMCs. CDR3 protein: CASGRGDTGELFF. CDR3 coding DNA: TGTGCCAGTGGGCGGGGGGACACCGGGGAGCTGTTTTTT.